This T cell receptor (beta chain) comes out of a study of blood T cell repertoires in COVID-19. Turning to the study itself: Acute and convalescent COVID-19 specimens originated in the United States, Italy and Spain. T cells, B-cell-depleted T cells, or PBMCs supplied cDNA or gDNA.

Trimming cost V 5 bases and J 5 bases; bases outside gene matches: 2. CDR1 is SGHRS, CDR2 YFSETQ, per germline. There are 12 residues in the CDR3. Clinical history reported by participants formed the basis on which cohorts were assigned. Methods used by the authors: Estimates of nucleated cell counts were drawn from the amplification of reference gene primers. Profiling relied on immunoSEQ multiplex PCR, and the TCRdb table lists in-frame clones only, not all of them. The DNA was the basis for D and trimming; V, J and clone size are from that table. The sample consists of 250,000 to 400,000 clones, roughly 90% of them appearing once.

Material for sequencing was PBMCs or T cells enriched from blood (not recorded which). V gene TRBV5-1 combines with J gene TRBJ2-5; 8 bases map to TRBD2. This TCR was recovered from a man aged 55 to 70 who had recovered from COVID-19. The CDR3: CASRAGGETQYF. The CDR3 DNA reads TGCGCCAGCAGGGCGGGGGGTGAGACCCAGTACTTC.